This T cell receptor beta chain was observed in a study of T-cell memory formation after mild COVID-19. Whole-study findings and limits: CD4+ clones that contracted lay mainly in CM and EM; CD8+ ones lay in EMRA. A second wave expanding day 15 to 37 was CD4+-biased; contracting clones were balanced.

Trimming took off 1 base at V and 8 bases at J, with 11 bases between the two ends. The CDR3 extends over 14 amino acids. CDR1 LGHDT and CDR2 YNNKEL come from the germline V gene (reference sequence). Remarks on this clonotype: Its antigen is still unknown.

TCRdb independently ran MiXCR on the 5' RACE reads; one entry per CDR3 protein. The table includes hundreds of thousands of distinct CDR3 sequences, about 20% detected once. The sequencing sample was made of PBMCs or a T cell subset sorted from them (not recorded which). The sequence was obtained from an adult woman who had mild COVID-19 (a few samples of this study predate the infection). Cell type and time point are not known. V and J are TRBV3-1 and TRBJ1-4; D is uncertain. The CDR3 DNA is TGTGCCAGCAGCCAAGGGCTGTGGAAGGAAAAACTGTTTTTT. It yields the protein CASSQGLWKEKLFF. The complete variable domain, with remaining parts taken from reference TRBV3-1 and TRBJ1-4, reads DTAVSQTPKYLVTQMGNDKSIKCEQNLGHDTMYWYKQDSKKFLKIMFSYNNKELIINETVPNRFSPKSPDKAHLNLHINSLELGDSAVYFCASSQGLWKEKLFFGSGTQLSVL.